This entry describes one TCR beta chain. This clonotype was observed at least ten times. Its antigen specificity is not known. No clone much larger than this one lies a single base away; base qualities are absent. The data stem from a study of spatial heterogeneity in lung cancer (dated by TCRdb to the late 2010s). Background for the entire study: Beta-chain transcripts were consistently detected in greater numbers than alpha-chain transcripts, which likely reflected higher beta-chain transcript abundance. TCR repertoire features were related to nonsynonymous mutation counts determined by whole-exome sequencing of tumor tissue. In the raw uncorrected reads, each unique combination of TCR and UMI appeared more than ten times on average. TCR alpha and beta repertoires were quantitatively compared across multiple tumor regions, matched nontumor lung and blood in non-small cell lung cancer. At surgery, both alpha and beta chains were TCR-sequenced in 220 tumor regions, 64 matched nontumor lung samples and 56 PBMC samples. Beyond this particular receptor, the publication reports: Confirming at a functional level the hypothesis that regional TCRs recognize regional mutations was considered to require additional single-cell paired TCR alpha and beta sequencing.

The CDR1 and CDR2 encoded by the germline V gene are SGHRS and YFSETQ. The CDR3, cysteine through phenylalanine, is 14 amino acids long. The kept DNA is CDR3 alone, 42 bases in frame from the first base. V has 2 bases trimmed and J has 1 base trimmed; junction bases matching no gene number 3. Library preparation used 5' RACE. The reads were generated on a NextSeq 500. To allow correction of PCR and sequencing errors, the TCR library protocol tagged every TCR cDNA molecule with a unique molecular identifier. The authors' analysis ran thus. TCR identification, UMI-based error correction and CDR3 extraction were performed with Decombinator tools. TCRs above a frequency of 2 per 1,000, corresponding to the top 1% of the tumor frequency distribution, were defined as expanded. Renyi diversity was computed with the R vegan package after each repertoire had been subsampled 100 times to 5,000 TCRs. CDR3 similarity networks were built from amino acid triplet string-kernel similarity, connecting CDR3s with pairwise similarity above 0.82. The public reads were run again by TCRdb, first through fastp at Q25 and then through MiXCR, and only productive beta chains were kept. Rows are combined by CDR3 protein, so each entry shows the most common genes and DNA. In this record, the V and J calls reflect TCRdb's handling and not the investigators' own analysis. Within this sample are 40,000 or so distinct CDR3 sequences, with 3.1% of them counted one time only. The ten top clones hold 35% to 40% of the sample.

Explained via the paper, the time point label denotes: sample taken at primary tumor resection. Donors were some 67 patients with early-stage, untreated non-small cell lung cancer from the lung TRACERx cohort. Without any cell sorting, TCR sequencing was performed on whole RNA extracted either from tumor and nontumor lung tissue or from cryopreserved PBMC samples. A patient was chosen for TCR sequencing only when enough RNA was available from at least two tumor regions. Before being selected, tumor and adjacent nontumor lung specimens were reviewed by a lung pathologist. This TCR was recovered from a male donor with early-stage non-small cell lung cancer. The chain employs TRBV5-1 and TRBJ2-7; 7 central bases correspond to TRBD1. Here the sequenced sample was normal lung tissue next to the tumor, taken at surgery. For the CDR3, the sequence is CASSFRQGSYEQYF. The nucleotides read TGCGCCAGCAGCTTTCGACAGGGTTCCTACGAGCAGTACTTC.